This T cell receptor beta chain appears in the sequencing data of a study of blood T cell repertoires in COVID-19. The repertoire was sequenced with immunoSEQ multiplex PCR; TCRdb's copy has only in-frame clones and lacks some. The data hold about 180,000 clones, with roughly four fifths observed a single time. This CDR3 has 15 residues. Germline values: CDR1 SGHTA, CDR2 FQGTGA. V lost 7 bases and J lost 7; bases outside the gene matches: 5. The origin of this receptor is a woman between 70 and 85 years old with COVID-19, enrolled during active disease. The sequenced sample was peripheral blood. This chain links TRBV7-3 with TRBJ2-2; 14 nucleotides agree with TRBD2. The CDR3 coding sequence is TGTGCCAGCAAGGGACTAGCGGGAGAGGGCGGGGAGCTGTTTTTT. Translated: CASKGLAGEGGELFF. Supplemented by reference TRBV7-3 and TRBJ2-2, the full variable domain reads GAGVSQTPSNKVTEKGKYVELRCDPISGHTALYWYRQSLGQGPEFLIYFQGTGAADDSGLPNDRFFAVRPEGSVSTLKIQRTERGDSAVYLCASKGLAGEGGELFFGEGSRLTVL.